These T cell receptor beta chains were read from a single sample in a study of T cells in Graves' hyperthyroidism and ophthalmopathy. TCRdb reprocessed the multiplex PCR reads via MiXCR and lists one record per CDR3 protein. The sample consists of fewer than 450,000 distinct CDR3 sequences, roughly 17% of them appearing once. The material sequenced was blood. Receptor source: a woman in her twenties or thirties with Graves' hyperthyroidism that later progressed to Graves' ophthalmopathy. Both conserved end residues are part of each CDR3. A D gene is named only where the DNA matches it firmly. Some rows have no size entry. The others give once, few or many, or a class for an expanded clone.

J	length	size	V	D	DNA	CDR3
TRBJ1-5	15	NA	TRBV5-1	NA	TGCGCCAGCAGCTTGGCGGGGAGTGGCAATCAGCCCCAGCATTTT	CASSLAGSGNQPQHF
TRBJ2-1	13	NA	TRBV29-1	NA	TGCAGCATAAGGGTGGGCTCCTACAATGAGCAGTTCTTC	CSIRVGSYNEQFF
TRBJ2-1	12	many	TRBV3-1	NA	TGTGCCAGCAGCCAAGCGGTGGGTGAGCAGTTCTTC	CASSQAVGEQFF
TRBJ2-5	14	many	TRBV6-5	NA	TGTGCCAGCAGTTACTCGAGGGTAGGCGAGACCCAGTACTTC	CASSYSRVGETQYF
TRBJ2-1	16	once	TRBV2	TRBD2	TGTGCCAGCAGTGACCCGACTAGCGGGACAGGCAATGAGCAGTTCTTC	CASSDPTSGTGNEQFF
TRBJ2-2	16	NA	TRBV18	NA	TGTGCCAGCTCTCCAACCGGGACGGCGAACACCGGGGAGCTGTTTTTT	CASSPTGTANTGELFF
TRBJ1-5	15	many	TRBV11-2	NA	TGTGCCAGCAGCTTAGCAGGGGATCCCTATCAGCCCCAGCATTTT	CASSLAGDPYQPQHF
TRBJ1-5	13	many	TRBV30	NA	TGTGCCTGGAGTGGGCCCGCGGGGCAGCCCCAGCATTTT	CAWSGPAGQPQHF
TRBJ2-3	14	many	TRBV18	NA	TGTGCCAGCTCACTCGCTCGGGGGAGAGATACGCAGTATTTT	CASSLARGRDTQYF
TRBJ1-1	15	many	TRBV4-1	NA	TGCGCCAGCAGCTATGCGCCAGGAGAGGACACTGAAGCTTTCTTT	CASSYAPGEDTEAFF
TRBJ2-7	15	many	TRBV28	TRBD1	TGTGCCAGCAGATCCCAGACAGGGGGGGGCTACGAGCAGTACTTC	CASRSQTGGGYEQYF
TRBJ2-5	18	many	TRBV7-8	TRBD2	TGTGCCAGCAGCTTTGGACTAGTCCTAGCGGCGTACCAAGAGACCCAGTACTTC	CASSFGLVLAAYQETQYF
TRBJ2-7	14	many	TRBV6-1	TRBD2	TGTGCCAGCAGCTTCGTGCGGGAGGGCCTCGAGCAGTACTTC	CASSFVREGLEQYF
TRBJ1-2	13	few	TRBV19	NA	TGTGCCAGTAGTCCTAATTATAACTATGGCTACACCTTC	CASSPNYNYGYTF
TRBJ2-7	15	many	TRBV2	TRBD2	TGTGCCAGCAGCCGGGGAACTAGCGGGAGACACGAGCAGTACTTC	CASSRGTSGRHEQYF